This entry concerns a single T cell receptor (beta chain). What it binds is unknown. Germline CDR1 SGHTA, CDR2 FQGTGA. CDR3 length equals 17 residues. V lost 2 bases to trimming and J lost 2 bases; unmatched junction nucleotides: 8. Repertoires were generated with immunoSEQ multiplex PCR, while TCRdb's copy carries only in-frame clones and drops some. The sample records around 20,000 clones, roughly 62% being singletons. The sample belongs to a study of CD4 T cells in relation to SARS-CoV-2 and coronaviruses. Turning to the study itself: TCR beta CDR3s were sequenced after 10-day antigen culture of PBMCs. Study-wide results and caveats: Monoreactive clones expanded significantly more to SARS-CoV-2 than crossreactive clones did.

The unexposed donors gave CD4+ T cells in about 2011-2019, prior to COVID-19. After approximately 10 days of culture, CD4+ T cells were isolated. Cells permitting, SARS-CoV-2 S/N and four cold-coronavirus spikes were tested on unexposed-donor CD4+ T cells. PBMCs were plated at about 2 million per well in IL-2-containing medium. The TCR sequence derives from a human donor in good health. J is TRBJ2-2 and V is TRBV7-3; the match to TRBD2 covers 7 bases. The sequenced material came from CD4+ T cells from PBMCs, cultured in vitro. In DNA, the CDR3 is TGTGCCAGCAGCTTAGGAGCCTCTAGCGGAAACACCGGGGAGCTGTTTTTT. Protein: CASSLGASSGNTGELFF.